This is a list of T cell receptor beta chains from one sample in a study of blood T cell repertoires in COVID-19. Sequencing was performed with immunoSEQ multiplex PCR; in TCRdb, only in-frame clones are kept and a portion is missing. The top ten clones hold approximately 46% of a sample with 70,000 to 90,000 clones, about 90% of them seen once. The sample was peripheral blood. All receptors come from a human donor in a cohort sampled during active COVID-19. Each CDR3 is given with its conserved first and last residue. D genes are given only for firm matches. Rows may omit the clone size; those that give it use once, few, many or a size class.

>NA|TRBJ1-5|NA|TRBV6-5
TGTGCCAGCATGGGGGGTAGCAATCAGCCCCAGCATTTT
CASMGGSNQPQHF
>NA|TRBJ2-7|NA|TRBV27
TGTGCCAGCAGTTTCGCGTCCTACGAGCAGTACTTC
CASSFASYEQYF
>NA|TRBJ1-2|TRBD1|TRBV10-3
TGTGCCATCAGTGAGTCGATTTTTGGTGACAGGGACTACTATGGCTACACCTTC
CAISESIFGDRDYYGYTF
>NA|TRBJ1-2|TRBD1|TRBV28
TGTGCCAGCAGTAGGGGGACAGGGTTTACTAACTATGGCTACACCTTC
CASSRGTGFTNYGYTF
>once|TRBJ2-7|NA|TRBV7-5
TGTGCCAGAAGCCCCAGGACTAGCCGTAGCTCCTACGAGCAGTACTTC
CARSPRTSRSSYEQYF
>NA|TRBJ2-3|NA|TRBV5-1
TGCGCCAGCAGCGGTGGGGGGACTAGCACAGATACGCAGTATTTT
CASSGGGTSTDTQYF
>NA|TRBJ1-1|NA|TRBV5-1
TGCGCCAGCAGCTTGGGTTCTGGGCTGGAAGCTTTCTTT
CASSLGSGLEAFF
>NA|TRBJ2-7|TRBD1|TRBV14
TGTGCCAGCAGCCAAGGACAGGGGGCATTCTACGAGCAGTACTTC
CASSQGQGAFYEQYF
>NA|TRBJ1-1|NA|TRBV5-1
TGCGCCAGCAGCTTAGGACAGACCTTGAACACTGAAGCTTTCTTT
CASSLGQTLNTEAFF
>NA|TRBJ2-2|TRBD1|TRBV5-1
TGCGCCAGCAGAAGGGACAGGGGCACCGGGGAGCTGTTTTTT
CASRRDRGTGELFF
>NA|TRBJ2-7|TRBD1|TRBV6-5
TGTGCCAGCAGTTTTAAGTGGACAGGGGACTACGAGCAGTACTTC
CASSFKWTGDYEQYF
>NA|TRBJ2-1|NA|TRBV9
TGTGCCAGCAGCGTAGTCCCGGAGTACAATGAGCAGTTCTTC
CASSVVPEYNEQFF
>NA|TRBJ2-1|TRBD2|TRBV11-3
TGTGCCAGCAGCTTCGCTAGCGGGGGGGCATATGAGCAGTTCTTC
CASSFASGGAYEQFF
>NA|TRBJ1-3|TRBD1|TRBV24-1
TGTGCCACTCCCCAAGCCTCCGGGACAGGGGTCGGAAACACCATATATTTT
CATPQASGTGVGNTIYF
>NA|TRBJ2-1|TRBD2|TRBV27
TGTGCCAGCAGCATTATGGGACTAGCCGGCAATGAGCAGTTCTTC
CASSIMGLAGNEQFF
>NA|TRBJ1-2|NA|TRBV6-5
TGTGCCAGCAGTTCCATGGTCTTGAGTAACACCTTC
CASSSMVLSNTF
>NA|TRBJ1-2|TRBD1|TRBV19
TGTGCCAGCAGTAGTTCCGGGACAGTCTATGGCTACACCTTC
CASSSSGTVYGYTF
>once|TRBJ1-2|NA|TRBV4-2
TGTGCCAGCAGCCCCCAGGCCTCCGGATATGGCTACACCTTC
CASSPQASGYGYTF
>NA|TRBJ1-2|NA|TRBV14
TGTGCCAGCAGCCAAGGTTCGGGCTATGGCTACACCTTC
CASSQGSGYGYTF
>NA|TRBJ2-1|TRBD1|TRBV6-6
TGTGCCGCCGGACAGGGGGCAAATGAGCAGTTCTTC
CAAGQGANEQFF
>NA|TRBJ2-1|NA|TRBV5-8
TGTGCCAGCAGCTTGAGGGCTAGCCTGTTCTTC
CASSLRASLFF
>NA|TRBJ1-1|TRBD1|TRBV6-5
TGTGCCAGCAGTAAGGGACAGATGAACACTGAAGCTTTCTTT
CASSKGQMNTEAFF
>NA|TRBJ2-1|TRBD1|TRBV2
TGTGCCAGCAGTCCCGGGACAGGGATTCTCGATGAGCAGTTCTTC
CASSPGTGILDEQFF
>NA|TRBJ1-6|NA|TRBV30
TGTGCCTGGAGTGTAATTCACCTATATAATTCACCCCTCCACTTT
CAWSVIHLYNSPLHF
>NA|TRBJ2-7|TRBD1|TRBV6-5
TGTGCCAGCAGTCATGACGGGACAGCCTACGAGCAGTACTTC
CASSHDGTAYEQYF
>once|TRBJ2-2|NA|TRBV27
TGTGCCAGCAGCCCGATTATGGACAGTGACACCGGGGAGCTGTTTTTT
CASSPIMDSDTGELFF
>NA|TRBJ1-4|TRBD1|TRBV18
TGTGCCAGCTCATCTTTCGGGACAGGGAATGAAAAACTGTTTTTT
CASSSFGTGNEKLFF
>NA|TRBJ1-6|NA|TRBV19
TGTGCCAGTAGGATTACAGGGAATTCACCCCTCCACTTT
CASRITGNSPLHF
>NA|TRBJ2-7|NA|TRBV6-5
TGTGCCAGCAGGGACACGACCTACGAGCAGTACTTC
CASRDTTYEQYF
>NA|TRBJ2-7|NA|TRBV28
TGTGCCAGCAGCGAAGCTGTCTCCTACGAGCAGTACTTC
CASSEAVSYEQYF
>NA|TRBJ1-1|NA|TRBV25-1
TGTGCCAGCAGTGAATACGACACTGAAGCTTTCTTT
CASSEYDTEAFF
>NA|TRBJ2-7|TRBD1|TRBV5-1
TGCGCCAGCAGCACACAGGGGGGTGGCTACGAGCAGTACTTC
CASSTQGGGYEQYF
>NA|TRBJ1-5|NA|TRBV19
TGTGCCAGTAGTGTCCCGGGGGGGGCCTATAGCAATCAGCCCCAGCATTTT
CASSVPGGAYSNQPQHF
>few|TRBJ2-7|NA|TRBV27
TGTGCCAGCACCCCGGGGTCAGGTCCCTACGAGCAGTACTTC
CASTPGSGPYEQYF